Given below is one T cell receptor (beta chain) in context. Its antigen remains unidentified. The sample comes from a study of T cell repertoires in cytomegalovirus infection. Study-level findings and limits: Clonotypes of TCR beta that were HLA-C-restricted and CMV-specific dominated the ex vivo response. Cumulated frequencies of public TCR beta families served to identify carriers of CMV plus the relevant HLA.

The length of the CDR3 is 13 residues. V lost 5 bases and J lost 2, with 10 bases in between. Looked up from germline, CDR1 is MNHNS and CDR2 is SASEGT. TCRdb re-called the reads through MiXCR, storing one row per CDR3 protein. The table includes fewer than 55,000 distinct CDR3 sequences, about 19% detected once. This clonotype was obtained from a human donor in good health (CMV status not recorded). Some clones in this sample may be carry-over from other donors' samples. The sequenced sample was CD8+ T cells from cultured PBMCs, obtained from culture after CMV antigen stimulation. The chain couples TRBV6-1 to TRBJ2-7, with D maybe TRBD1 (5 bases). Written as DNA, the CDR3 is TGTGCCAGCAGTCCCGACAGTCCCTACGAGCAGTACTTC. Protein product: CASSPDSPYEQYF.